This T cell receptor beta chain was sequenced in a study of cytomegalovirus exposure and HLA in healthy donors. Findings and limits, study-wide: Most TCR sequences were rare, but some public TCRs occurred in many donors.

V gave up 2 bases and J gave up 5 bases, with 6 bases separating them. The V gene's germline CDR1 is MNHEY and CDR2 SVGAGI. The CDR3 extends over 12 amino acids. On this clone: Its antigen is unknown. The sample has other DNA sequences that encode this CDR3 too.

PCR was performed using 60 Vbeta and 13 Jbeta primers. Profiling relied on immunoSEQ multiplex PCR, and the TCRdb table lists in-frame clones only, not all of them. The sample lists 95,000 to 150,000 clones, roughly 15% occurring once. The sequence was collected from a woman between 18 and 29 years old in good health and CMV-seronegative. Sequencing used PBMCs. The J gene is TRBJ1-2, the V gene TRBV6-5, with D perhaps matching TRBD1 (5 bases). CDR3 nucleotides: TGTGCCAGCAGTTACGGGGGGTATGGCTACACCTTC. This sequence encodes CASSYGGYGYTF.